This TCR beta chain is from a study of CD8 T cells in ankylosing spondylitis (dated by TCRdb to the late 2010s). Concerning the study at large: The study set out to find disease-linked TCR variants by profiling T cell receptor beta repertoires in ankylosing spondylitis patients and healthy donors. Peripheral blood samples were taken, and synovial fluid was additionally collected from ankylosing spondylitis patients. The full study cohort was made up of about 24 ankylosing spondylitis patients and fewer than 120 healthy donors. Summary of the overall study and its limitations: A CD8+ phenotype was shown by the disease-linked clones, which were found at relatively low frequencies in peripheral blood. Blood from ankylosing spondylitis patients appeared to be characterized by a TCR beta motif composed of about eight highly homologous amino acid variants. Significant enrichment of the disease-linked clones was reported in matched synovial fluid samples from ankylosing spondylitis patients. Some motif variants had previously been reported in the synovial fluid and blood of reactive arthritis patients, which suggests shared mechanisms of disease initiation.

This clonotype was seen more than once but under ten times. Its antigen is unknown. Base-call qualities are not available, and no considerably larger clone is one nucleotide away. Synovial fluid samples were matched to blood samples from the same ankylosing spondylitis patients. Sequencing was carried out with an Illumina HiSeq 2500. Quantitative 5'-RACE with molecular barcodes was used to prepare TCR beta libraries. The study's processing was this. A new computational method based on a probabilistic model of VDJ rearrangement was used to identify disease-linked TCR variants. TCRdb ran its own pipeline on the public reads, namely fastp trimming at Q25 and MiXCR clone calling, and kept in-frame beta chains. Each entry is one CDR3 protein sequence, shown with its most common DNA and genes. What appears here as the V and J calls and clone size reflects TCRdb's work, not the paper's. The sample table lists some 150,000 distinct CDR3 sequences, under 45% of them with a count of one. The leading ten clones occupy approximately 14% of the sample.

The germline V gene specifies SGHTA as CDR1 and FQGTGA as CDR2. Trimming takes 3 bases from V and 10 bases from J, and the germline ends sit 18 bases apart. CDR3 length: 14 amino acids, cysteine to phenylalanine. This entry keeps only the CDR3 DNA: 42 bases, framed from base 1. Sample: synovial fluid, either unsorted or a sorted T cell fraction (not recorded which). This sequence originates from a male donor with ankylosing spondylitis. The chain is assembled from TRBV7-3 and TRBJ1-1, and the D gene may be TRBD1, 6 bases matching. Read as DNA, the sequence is TGTGCCAGCAGCTTCAGGGGTGGGTTAGGAGGAGCTTTCTTT. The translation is CASSFRGGLGGAFF.